Listed here are 25 T cell receptor beta chains from one sample, sequenced in a study of cytomegalovirus exposure and HLA in healthy donors. The data were produced by immunoSEQ multiplex PCR, yet TCRdb's version contains in-frame clones alone and is incomplete. The table has 150,000 or so clones, approximately 86% seen once. Material for sequencing was PBMCs. The source is a man younger than 35 in good health and CMV-seropositive.

This sequence joins TRBV19 and TRBJ1-4; no clear D gene. CDR1 is LNHDA, CDR2 SQIVND, per germline (reference sequence). Trimming took 5 bases from V and 0 from J, leaving 16 bases between them. There are 17 residues in the CDR3. DNA of the CDR3: TGTGCCAGTAGTCCTCTCCGGCAGGCCGCAACTAATGAAAAACTGTTTTTT. Its translation is CASSPLRQAATNEKLFF.

The chain combines TRBV29-1 with TRBJ2-7, with TRBD1 matching 9 bases. This CDR3 region has 13 residues. Trimming removed 3 bases from V and 3 bases from J; junction bases left unmatched: 3. Germline V CDR1 and CDR2: SQVTM, ANQGSEA. CDR3 sequence: CSVDRGQGYEQYF. Here the CDR3 DNA reads TGCAGCGTTGACAGGGGACAGGGCTACGAGCAGTACTTC.

This rearrangement joins TRBV28 to TRBJ2-2; D call uncertain. The CDR3 is made up of 13 amino acids. Germline lookup yields CDR1 MDHEN and CDR2 SYDVKM. With 2 bases removed from V and 5 bases from J, the gap between germline ends came to 6 bases. The CDR3 here is CASSLTGTGELFF. The CDR3 bases are TGTGCCAGCAGTTTAACGGGTACCGGGGAGCTGTTTTTT.

The V gene is TRBV19, the J gene TRBJ1-2; D unresolved. CDR3 length: 15 amino acids. Germline CDR1 and CDR2: LNHDA and SQIVND (reference sequence). Trimming left V 5 bases short and J 4 bases short, with 17 bases between. CDR3 in amino acids: CASSPTRARPYGYTF. CDR3 nucleotides: TGTGCCAGTAGTCCGACGAGGGCTAGGCCCTATGGCTACACCTTC.

The chain uses TRBV30 and TRBJ1-1; no definite D call. V dropped 2 bases and J dropped 2 bases, with 12 bases sitting between them. The CDR3 totals 14 residues. Germline V gives CDR1 GTSNPN, CDR2 SVGIG (reference sequence). The CDR3 spells CAWSTGRANTEAFF. In DNA form, the CDR3 reads TGTGCCTGGAGTACGGGGAGAGCTAACACTGAAGCTTTCTTT.

The V and J genes are TRBV28 and TRBJ2-7; D might be TRBD2 (7 bases). Germline CDR1 and CDR2: MDHEN and SYDVKM. This CDR3 contains 15 residues. V was trimmed by 5 bases and J by 0 bases, leaving 14 bases between them. The CDR3 region is CASSGGGPSSYEQYF. Here the CDR3 DNA reads TGTGCCAGCAGTGGGGGGGGCCCCAGCTCCTACGAGCAGTACTTC.

Concerning this clone: The same CDR3 also results from other DNA sequences found in this sample. The CDR3 reads CASSLGRGSGNTIYF. CDR3 nucleotide sequence: TGCGCCAGCAGCTTGGGGAGGGGCTCTGGAAACACCATATATTTT. J is TRBJ1-3 and V is TRBV5-1; D might be TRBD1 (5 bases). The CDR3 is 15 residues long. V was pared by 0 bases and J by 0 bases, with 7 bases between. Germline-derived CDR1 and CDR2 are SGHRS and YFSETQ.

This chain connects TRBV6-1 to TRBJ1-2; 9 bases line up with TRBD1. The V gene's germline CDR1 is MNHNS and CDR2 SASEGT. The V segment lost 4 bases and the J segment 4 bases; nucleotides outside the gene matches: 10. CDR3 length: 16 amino acids. The CDR3 loop is CASSGHTGGVGYGYTF. For the CDR3, the DNA is TGTGCCAGCAGTGGGCACACAGGGGGCGTTGGCTATGGCTACACCTTC.

The gene calls are TRBV13 and TRBJ2-7; 15 bases agree with TRBD2. After removal of 5 bases from V and 3 bases from J, the junction contained 8 bases not matched to a gene. The germline V gene has CDR1 PRHDT and CDR2 FYEKMQ (reference sequence). This CDR3 is built from 17 residues. This chain's CDR3 is CASSPRTSGGALYEQYF. DNA of the CDR3: TGTGCCAGCAGCCCACGGACTAGCGGGGGGGCCCTCTACGAGCAGTACTTC.

The chain recombines TRBV9 with TRBJ2-3; 7 bases align to TRBD2. This CDR3 region has 14 residues. V trimming: 0 bases; J trimming: 6 bases; junction bases outside the gene matches: 4. Germline V gene data show CDR1 as SGDLS and CDR2 as YYNGEE. CDR3 loop: CASSVEAGKDTQYF. The DNA for the CDR3 is TGTGCCAGCAGCGTAGAAGCGGGGAAGGATACGCAGTATTTT.

The V call is TRBV28, the J call TRBJ1-3; D remains unclear. This CDR3 has 14 amino acids. Germline loops: CDR1 MDHEN, CDR2 SYDVKM. The V end lost 7 bases, the J end lost 0 bases, and 10 bases lay between the germline ends. In nucleotides, the CDR3 is TGTGCCAGCATGGCACCGAACTCTGGAAACACCATATATTTT. This codes for CASMAPNSGNTIYF.

The rearrangement joins TRBV7-6 to TRBJ1-5; 9 bases agree with TRBD1. From germline, CDR1 is SGHVS and CDR2 FNYEAQ. The CDR3 has 16 amino acids. J gave up 7 bases and V 5 bases, and 12 bases lay outside the gene matches. CDR3 sequence (DNA): TGTGCCAGCAGCCCTAACACGGACAGGGGAGGACAGCCCCAGCATTTT. Translating gives CASSPNTDRGGQPQHF.

The V call is TRBV28, the J call TRBJ2-6; the D gene is possibly TRBD1 (6 bases). The ends were cut back, 6 bases at V and 0 bases at J, with 6 bases in the middle. Germline lookup yields CDR1 MDHEN and CDR2 SYDVKM. CDR3 size: 14 residues. The CDR3 region is CASSRGSGANVLTF. DNA for the CDR3: TGTGCCAGCAGCAGGGGCTCTGGGGCCAACGTCCTGACTTTC.

The chain recombines TRBV6-1 with TRBJ2-7; 12 bases fit TRBD2. Losses at the gene ends were 6 bases for V and 9 bases for J; bases not matched to a gene: 9. CDR1 MNHNS and CDR2 SASEGT come from the germline V gene. CDR3 length: 14 residues. The CDR3 sequence is CASRSSGGDLWQYF. As DNA, the CDR3 is TGTGCCAGCAGGTCTAGCGGGGGGGACCTATGGCAGTACTTC.

The chain is built from TRBV6-5 and TRBJ2-7; D may be TRBD1 (5 bases). Germline V gene lookup returns CDR1 MNHEY and CDR2 SVGAGI. CDR3 length: 14 residues. V shed 4 bases and J shed 5 bases, with 15 bases lying between them. CDR3 bases: TGTGCCAGCAGTTTCCAAGGCCTCAGGGACGAGCAGTACTTC. This encodes CASSFQGLRDEQYF.

The J gene is TRBJ1-2, the V gene TRBV29-1; D gene uncertain. The CDR3 consists of 14 residues. Germline V lookup: CDR1 SQVTM, CDR2 ANQGSEA. Trimming took off 2 bases at V and 4 bases at J, with 14 bases between the two ends. In nucleotides, the CDR3 is TGCAGCGTTGAAAGCGGTTCAGTAGGCTATGGCTACACCTTC. Its translation is CSVESGSVGYGYTF.

The genes are TRBV2 and TRBJ2-5; the D is unclear. V lost 8 bases and J 1 base, leaving 11 bases between the germline ends. The CDR3 contains 13 residues. Germline V CDR1 and CDR2: SNHLY, FYNNEI. CDR3 sequence: CASLYSIQETQYF. CDR3 DNA sequence: TGTGCCAGCTTATACAGCATCCAAGAGACCCAGTACTTC.

The chain uses TRBV11-2 and TRBJ1-2; D remains ambiguous. Trimming pared 4 bases from V and 8 bases from J, leaving 11 bases between. Germline-derived CDR1 and CDR2 are SGHAT and FQNNGV. The CDR3 spans 12 residues. In DNA form, the CDR3 reads TGTGCCAGCAGCTCCATCCCGGGGGGCTACACCTTC. The encoded protein is CASSSIPGGYTF.

V is TRBV6-5 and J is TRBJ2-7, with D hard to call. V was shortened by 6 bases and J by 3 bases, with 6 bases between the two germline ends. This CDR3 has 11 residues. In germline, CDR1 is MNHEY, CDR2 SVGAGI. CDR3 DNA: TGTGCCAGCAGGACGGGCTACGAGCAGTACTTC. Translated, it gives CASRTGYEQYF.

The chain combines TRBV2 with TRBJ2-3; D perhaps matches TRBD1 (5 bases). The germline V and J ends were trimmed by 6 bases and 0 bases, with 7 bases remaining between them. The V gene's germline CDR1 is SNHLY and CDR2 FYNNEI. The CDR3 sequence is 13 residues long. The DNA for the CDR3 is TGTGCCAGCAGGTACAGGAGCACAGATACGCAGTATTTT. Protein product: CASRYRSTDTQYF.

The rearrangement joins TRBV6-1 to TRBJ2-7; no reliable D call. CDR3 size: 11 residues. CDR1 MNHNS and CDR2 SASEGT come from the germline V gene. The germline V and J ends were trimmed by 5 bases and 3 bases, with 5 bases remaining between them. CDR3 residues: CASSNFYEQYF. The CDR3 coding sequence is TGTGCCAGCAGTAACTTCTACGAGCAGTACTTC.

The rearrangement links TRBV6-7 to TRBJ2-4, with a tentative D call TRBD1 (5 bases). TRBV6-7 is assigned to the ORF class and has an uncertain function. The CDR3 covers 14 residues. V was clipped by 2 bases and J by 1 base, with 6 bases between them. CDR3 DNA sequence: TGTGCCAGCAGTTACGGGGCGGCCAAAAACATTCAGTACTTC. Its protein is CASSYGAAKNIQYF.

J is TRBJ2-5 and V is TRBV5-6; a possible D gene is TRBD2 (7 bases). Germline CDR1 is SGHDT and CDR2 is YYEEEE. This CDR3 is built from 14 residues. V was cut by 2 bases and J by 5 bases, with 13 bases left in between. CDR3 sequence (DNA): TGTGCCAGCAGCTTAGGGGGGGACGGGGAGACCCAGTACTTC. It yields the protein CASSLGGDGETQYF.

The gene calls are TRBV7-2 and TRBJ2-1; possibly TRBD2 for D (5 bases). The germline V and J ends were trimmed by 3 bases and 10 bases, with 7 bases remaining between them. CDR1 and CDR2 from the germline V gene are SGHTA and FQGNSA. This CDR3 contains 11 residues. In nucleotides, the CDR3 is TGTGCCAGCAGCTTGAGGAGGGAGCAGTTCTTC. Its protein product is CASSLRREQFF.

The chain combines TRBV27 with TRBJ2-7; D is perhaps TRBD2 (6 bases). Germline V lookup: CDR1 MNHEY, CDR2 SMNVEV (reference sequence). The V end was cut by 6 bases, the J end by 7 bases, with 19 bases between. The CDR3 is 14 amino acids. The CDR3 sequence: CASSPGATSGEQYF. Here the CDR3 DNA reads TGTGCCAGCAGCCCCGGGGCGACCAGCGGGGAGCAGTACTTC.